Listed below are T cell receptor beta chains from one sample, sequenced in a study of technical replicates of blood from several donors. The protocol was immunoSEQ multiplex PCR, while the TCRdb copy is restricted to in-frame clones and leaves out a portion. Of some 58,000 clones in the sample, about 93% are singletons; the top ten hold roughly 0.22%. The sequencing sample was made of T cells isolated from PBMCs. These receptors were collected from a human donor in good health. The CDR3 runs from the conserved cysteine through the conserved F or W. Fields, in order: D gene, J gene, V gene, clone size, CDR3 protein, CDR3 DNA. A D gene is named only where the DNA matches it firmly. Clone sizes are given selectively: once, few, many, or a class where the clone is expanded.

D gene: .
J gene: TRBJ2-1
V gene: TRBV6-5
clone size: .
CDR3 protein: CASRDSHYNEQFF
CDR3 DNA: TGTGCCAGCAGAGACAGCCACTACAATGAGCAGTTCTTC

D gene: .
J gene: TRBJ2-7
V gene: TRBV11-3
clone size: .
CDR3 protein: CASSLGTVDEQYF
CDR3 DNA: TGTGCCAGCAGCTTAGGAACAGTAGACGAGCAGTACTTC

D gene: TRBD1
J gene: TRBJ2-2
V gene: TRBV5-1
clone size: .
CDR3 protein: CASSLSQQGRRRTGELFF
CDR3 DNA: TGCGCCAGCAGCTTGTCCCAACAGGGGCGACGACGTACCGGGGAGCTGTTTTTT

D gene: .
J gene: TRBJ2-7
V gene: TRBV28
clone size: .
CDR3 protein: CASSLRQGSYEQYF
CDR3 DNA: TGTGCCAGCAGTTTACGGCAGGGGTCCTACGAGCAGTACTTC

D gene: .
J gene: TRBJ1-2
V gene: TRBV10-3
clone size: .
CDR3 protein: CAISESGLTYGYTF
CDR3 DNA: TGTGCCATCAGTGAGTCGGGGCTCACCTATGGCTACACCTTC

D gene: TRBD2
J gene: TRBJ2-1
V gene: TRBV18
clone size: .
CDR3 protein: CASSRYGGGDNEQFF
CDR3 DNA: TGTGCCAGCTCACGGTACGGCGGGGGGGACAATGAGCAGTTCTTC

D gene: TRBD2
J gene: TRBJ2-5
V gene: TRBV9
clone size: .
CDR3 protein: CASSVGTSGVQETQYF
CDR3 DNA: TGTGCCAGCAGCGTAGGAACTAGCGGGGTACAAGAGACCCAGTACTTC

D gene: .
J gene: TRBJ1-2
V gene: TRBV5-1
clone size: .
CDR3 protein: CASSLEVPGDYGYTF
CDR3 DNA: TGCGCCAGCAGCTTGGAGGTTCCGGGGGACTATGGCTACACCTTC

D gene: TRBD1
J gene: TRBJ1-2
V gene: TRBV7-2
clone size: .
CDR3 protein: CASSPRDRARAGYTF
CDR3 DNA: TGTGCCAGCAGCCCGCGGGACAGGGCACGTGCTGGCTACACCTTC

D gene: .
J gene: TRBJ2-2
V gene: TRBV28
clone size: .
CDR3 protein: CASGYSGGNTGELFF
CDR3 DNA: TGTGCCAGCGGCTACTCGGGGGGCAACACCGGGGAGCTGTTTTTT

D gene: TRBD2
J gene: TRBJ2-7
V gene: TRBV28
clone size: .
CDR3 protein: CASSLTLGLAYEQYF
CDR3 DNA: TGTGCCAGCAGTTTAACTCTAGGACTAGCTTACGAGCAGTACTTC

D gene: TRBD2
J gene: TRBJ2-5
V gene: TRBV5-4
clone size: .
CDR3 protein: CASRKGGARETQYF
CDR3 DNA: TGTGCCAGCAGAAAGGGAGGGGCTAGGGAGACCCAGTACTTC

D gene: .
J gene: TRBJ1-1
V gene: TRBV6-5
clone size: few
CDR3 protein: CASRTGSPNTEAFF
CDR3 DNA: TGTGCCAGCCGCACAGGTTCTCCGAACACTGAAGCTTTCTTT

D gene: .
J gene: TRBJ1-5
V gene: TRBV18
clone size: .
CDR3 protein: CASSTGNQPQHF
CDR3 DNA: TGTGCCAGCTCAACAGGCAATCAGCCCCAGCATTTT

D gene: .
J gene: TRBJ1-5
V gene: TRBV7-3
clone size: few
CDR3 protein: CASSWDTWRQPQHF
CDR3 DNA: TGTGCCAGCAGCTGGGACACCTGGAGGCAGCCCCAGCATTTT

D gene: TRBD2
J gene: TRBJ2-1
V gene: TRBV6-5
clone size: .
CDR3 protein: CASSPLAGEGDEQFF
CDR3 DNA: TGTGCCAGCAGTCCTCTAGCGGGAGAAGGTGATGAGCAGTTCTTC

D gene: .
J gene: TRBJ1-5
V gene: TRBV28
clone size: .
CDR3 protein: CASRKTGNYNQPQHF
CDR3 DNA: TGTGCCAGCAGAAAAACAGGGAACTACAATCAGCCCCAGCATTTT

D gene: TRBD2
J gene: TRBJ2-1
V gene: TRBV7-6
clone size: .
CDR3 protein: CASSPVGTSGRNEQFF
CDR3 DNA: TGTGCCAGCAGCCCGGTCGGGACTAGCGGGAGAAATGAGCAGTTCTTC

D gene: TRBD1
J gene: TRBJ2-7
V gene: TRBV7-9
clone size: .
CDR3 protein: CASSRTDRDYEQYF
CDR3 DNA: TGTGCCAGCAGCCGTACGGACAGGGACTACGAGCAGTACTTC

D gene: TRBD1
J gene: TRBJ2-5
V gene: TRBV7-9
clone size: .
CDR3 protein: CASSPGTGPFQETQYF
CDR3 DNA: TGTGCCAGCAGCCCCGGGACAGGGCCGTTCCAAGAGACCCAGTACTTC

D gene: TRBD1
J gene: TRBJ2-2
V gene: TRBV5-5
clone size: .
CDR3 protein: CARSDREKIGELFF
CDR3 DNA: TGTGCCAGGTCGGACAGGGAAAAGATCGGGGAGCTGTTTTTT

D gene: .
J gene: TRBJ2-7
V gene: TRBV7-9
clone size: once
CDR3 protein: CASGRDAYEQYF
CDR3 DNA: TGTGCCAGCGGCAGGGATGCCTACGAGCAGTACTTC

D gene: .
J gene: TRBJ1-4
V gene: TRBV28
clone size: .
CDR3 protein: CASSLSDEKLFF
CDR3 DNA: TGTGCCAGCAGTTTATCGGATGAAAAACTGTTTTTT

D gene: TRBD2
J gene: TRBJ2-3
V gene: TRBV7-9
clone size: .
CDR3 protein: CASSLAGRTSGITDTQYF
CDR3 DNA: TGTGCCAGCAGCTTAGCGGGTAGGACTAGCGGAATCACAGATACGCAGTATTTT

D gene: TRBD1
J gene: TRBJ1-2
V gene: TRBV19
clone size: .
CDR3 protein: CASSRTGWSLDYGYTF
CDR3 DNA: TGTGCCAGTAGTCGGACAGGGTGGTCTCTGGACTATGGCTACACCTTC

D gene: .
J gene: TRBJ2-3
V gene: TRBV11-2
clone size: .
CDR3 protein: CASSLEATSTDTQYF
CDR3 DNA: TGTGCCAGCAGCTTAGAGGCGACTAGCACAGATACGCAGTATTTT

D gene: .
J gene: TRBJ2-5
V gene: TRBV18
clone size: .
CDR3 protein: CASSPPSVKTQYF
CDR3 DNA: TGTGCCAGCTCACCGCCTAGCGTAAAGACCCAGTACTTC

D gene: TRBD2
J gene: TRBJ2-4
V gene: TRBV15
clone size: few
CDR3 protein: CATSRPGLASSKNIQYF
CDR3 DNA: TGTGCCACCAGCAGACCGGGACTAGCTTCGTCCAAAAACATTCAGTACTTC

D gene: TRBD2
J gene: TRBJ2-5
V gene: TRBV28
clone size: .
CDR3 protein: CASSLGGDQETQYF
CDR3 DNA: TGTGCCAGCAGTTTGGGGGGGGATCAAGAGACCCAGTACTTC

D gene: .
J gene: TRBJ2-6
V gene: TRBV10-3
clone size: .
CDR3 protein: CAISGIGLSSGGANVLTF
CDR3 DNA: TGTGCCATCAGTGGTATTGGGCTGAGTTCTGGTGGGGCCAACGTCCTGACTTTC

D gene: TRBD2
J gene: TRBJ2-5
V gene: TRBV7-6
clone size: .
CDR3 protein: CASSWTSGETQYF
CDR3 DNA: TGTGCCAGCAGTTGGACTAGCGGAGAGACCCAGTACTTC

D gene: .
J gene: TRBJ1-2
V gene: TRBV14
clone size: .
CDR3 protein: CASSQEIQGVDGYTF
CDR3 DNA: TGTGCCAGCAGCCAAGAAATACAGGGAGTCGATGGCTACACCTTC

D gene: TRBD1
J gene: TRBJ1-1
V gene: TRBV28
clone size: .
CDR3 protein: CASSLGGTVRNTEAFF
CDR3 DNA: TGTGCCAGCAGTTTAGGGGGGACAGTGAGGAACACTGAAGCTTTCTTT

D gene: .
J gene: TRBJ1-1
V gene: TRBV5-1
clone size: .
CDR3 protein: CASSTGQGNTEAFF
CDR3 DNA: TGCGCCAGCAGCACGGGCCAGGGGAACACTGAAGCTTTCTTT

D gene: TRBD1
J gene: TRBJ1-2
V gene: TRBV9
clone size: .
CDR3 protein: CASSVVPNRTGPNYGYTF
CDR3 DNA: TGTGCCAGCAGCGTAGTGCCCAACAGGACAGGGCCTAACTATGGCTACACCTTC

D gene: .
J gene: TRBJ2-3
V gene: TRBV7-9
clone size: .
CDR3 protein: CASSLSRGKADTQYF
CDR3 DNA: TGTGCCAGCAGCTTATCGCGGGGAAAGGCAGATACGCAGTATTTT

D gene: TRBD1
J gene: TRBJ2-2
V gene: TRBV5-1
clone size: .
CDR3 protein: CASNRMPGQGFTGELFF
CDR3 DNA: TGCGCCAGCAATCGGATGCCGGGACAGGGATTCACCGGGGAGCTGTTTTTT

D gene: .
J gene: TRBJ1-2
V gene: TRBV5-4
clone size: .
CDR3 protein: CASTPGGGKGSYYGYTF
CDR3 DNA: TGTGCCAGCACCCCCGGCGGGGGTAAGGGCAGTTACTATGGCTACACCTTC

D gene: TRBD2
J gene: TRBJ2-7
V gene: TRBV5-1
clone size: .
CDR3 protein: CASSSGLAGVWEQYF
CDR3 DNA: TGCGCCAGCAGCTCAGGACTAGCGGGAGTTTGGGAGCAGTACTTC

D gene: .
J gene: TRBJ1-4
V gene: TRBV13
clone size: .
CDR3 protein: CASSLYRDEKLFF
CDR3 DNA: TGTGCCAGCAGCTTATACAGGGATGAAAAACTGTTTTTT

D gene: .
J gene: TRBJ1-2
V gene: TRBV7-3
clone size: .
CDR3 protein: CASSLGPRGGGYTF
CDR3 DNA: TGTGCCAGCAGCTTAGGACCGAGGGGGGGCGGCTACACCTTC

D gene: TRBD1
J gene: TRBJ1-2
V gene: TRBV9
clone size: .
CDR3 protein: CASSGHRDRTTNYGYTF
CDR3 DNA: TGTGCCAGCAGCGGACACCGGGACAGGACAACTAACTATGGCTACACCTTC

D gene: .
J gene: TRBJ1-2
V gene: TRBV5-1
clone size: .
CDR3 protein: CASSARVGDYGYTF
CDR3 DNA: TGCGCCAGCAGCGCCCGGGTGGGAGACTATGGCTACACCTTC